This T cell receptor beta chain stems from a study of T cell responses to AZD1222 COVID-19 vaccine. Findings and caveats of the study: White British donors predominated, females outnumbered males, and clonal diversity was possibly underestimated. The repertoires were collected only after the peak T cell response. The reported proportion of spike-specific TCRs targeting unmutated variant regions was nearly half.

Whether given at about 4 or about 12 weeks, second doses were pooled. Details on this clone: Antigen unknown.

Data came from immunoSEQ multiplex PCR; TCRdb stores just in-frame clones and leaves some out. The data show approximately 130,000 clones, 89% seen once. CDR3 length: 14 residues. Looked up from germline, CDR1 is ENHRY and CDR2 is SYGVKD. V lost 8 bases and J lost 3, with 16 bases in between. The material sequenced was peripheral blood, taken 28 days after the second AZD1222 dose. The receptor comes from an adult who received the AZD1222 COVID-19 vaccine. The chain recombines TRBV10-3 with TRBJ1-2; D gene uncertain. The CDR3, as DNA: TGTGCCATCGGCTCGGTTCAAAAGGACTATGGCTACACCTTC. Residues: CAIGSVQKDYGYTF.